This T cell receptor (beta chain) is drawn from a study of blood T cell repertoires in COVID-19. For the study at large: The United States, Italy and Spain supplied acute and convalescent COVID-19 samples.

Trimming removed 1 base from V and 5 bases from J, with 13 bases in between. The germline CDR1 and CDR2 sequences are SGHTA and FQGNSA. The CDR3 has 15 residues. Study processing details: Estimated nucleated cell counts came from reference gene primer amplification. Measured with immunoSEQ multiplex PCR; TCRdb has only the in-frame clones, and not every one. V, J and clone size derive from that table, while D and trimming were established from the DNA sequence. The data contain fewer than 350,000 clones, approximately 90% of them singletons. Recruited during active infection, patients (from Seattle) were subsequently followed longitudinally.

The sequenced material came from peripheral blood. The TCR sequence derives from a man younger than 45 with COVID-19, enrolled during active disease. This chain connects TRBV7-2 to TRBJ2-3; D might be TRBD1 (6 bases). In nucleotides, the CDR3 is TGTGCCAGCAGCTTAGAGGGGGTCACAATAGATACGCAGTATTTT. Its protein is CASSLEGVTIDTQYF.